This record looks at one TCR beta chain sequence and its context. Its target is unknown. The source of the sample is a study of cytomegalovirus exposure and HLA in healthy donors. Study-level results: A few chains tied to CMV proved CMV antigen-specific in vitro. Upon later analysis, TCR association rates were observed to vary by HLA locus, being highest for DRB1 and lowest for HLA-C.

With 6 bases removed from V and 7 bases from J, the gap between germline ends came to 21 bases. The germline gives CDR1 ENHRY, CDR2 SYGVKD. CDR3 length: 15 amino acids. Primers included in the PCR were 60 Vbeta and 13 Jbeta primers. Clones were read by immunoSEQ multiplex PCR, and TCRdb kept only the in-frame ones, dropping some. Among roughly 180,000 clones listed, 70% to 90% were seen once. This clonotype originated in a man aged 18 to 35 in good health and CMV-seropositive. The sequenced sample was PBMCs. V and J are TRBV10-3 and TRBJ1-2, with D maybe TRBD1 (6 bases). CDR3 in DNA: TGTGCCATCAGGGAGGGGACAACACTAAATATTGGCTACACCTTC. Translated, it gives CAIREGTTLNIGYTF.